The TCR beta chain described here comes from a study of radiotherapy plus CTLA-4 blockade in lung cancer. Background on the study: In around 17% of patients, objective responses were seen; around 31% had disease control. Study-wide results and caveats: Radiotherapy was combined with ipilimumab, and tumor-derived TCR clones then expanded in blood. Strongest reported response predictors: early blood clone changes and post-radiation interferon-beta.

It was focal radiation plus CTLA-4 blockade with ipilimumab that patients with chemo-refractory metastatic non-small-cell lung cancer received. Generated by immunoSEQ multiplex PCR, the TCRdb table keeps only in-frame clones and is missing some. Altogether about 60,000 clones are present, around four fifths being singletons, with the ten largest covering 4%. V lost 2 bases, J lost 1 base, and 6 bases lay in between. Germline V gene lookup returns CDR1 SGHDT and CDR2 YYEEEE. The CDR3 runs to 13 residues. Notes on this clone: Its antigen is currently unknown.

The V and J genes are TRBV5-6 and TRBJ2-5; D gene ambiguous. This TCR derives from a human donor with non-small cell lung cancer who had a partial response to radiotherapy plus ipilimumab. The starting material was peripheral blood, obtained from a patient treated with radiotherapy plus ipilimumab. The DNA for the CDR3 is TGTGCCAGCAGCTTAGTAGTCCAAGAGACCCAGTACTTC. Protein product: CASSLVVQETQYF.